This record concerns one T cell receptor (beta chain) sequence. Its antigen remains unidentified. Unique molecular identifiers were carried by the TCR beta cDNA libraries. Input of about 0.9 to 10 million T cells yielded 400,000 to 550,000 cDNA molecules. TCRdb passed the PCR reads through MiXCR, listing each CDR3 protein once. The data contain about 540,000 distinct CDR3 sequences, around 36% of them singletons. The source of the sample is a study of post-analysis software for immune sequencing data. Findings of the study overall: Patients showed TRBV5-6, TRBV5-1 and TRBV20-1 among five TRBV segments more frequent than in controls. Samples from a shared batch, those prepared together, strongly co-clustered by F measure.

Deletions cut 5 bases from V and 3 bases from J, with 14 bases between. Germline CDR1 reads DFQATT; CDR2 reads SNEGSKA (reference sequence). This CDR3 has 14 residues. The sequenced material came from blood. The chain links TRBV20-1 to TRBJ1-5; D is unclear. The TCR comes from a girl aged 2 to 17 with multiple sclerosis. The CDR3, as DNA: TGCAGTGCTCCCCACCAAGACCTCAATCAGCCCCAGCATTTT. It yields the protein CSAPHQDLNQPQHF.